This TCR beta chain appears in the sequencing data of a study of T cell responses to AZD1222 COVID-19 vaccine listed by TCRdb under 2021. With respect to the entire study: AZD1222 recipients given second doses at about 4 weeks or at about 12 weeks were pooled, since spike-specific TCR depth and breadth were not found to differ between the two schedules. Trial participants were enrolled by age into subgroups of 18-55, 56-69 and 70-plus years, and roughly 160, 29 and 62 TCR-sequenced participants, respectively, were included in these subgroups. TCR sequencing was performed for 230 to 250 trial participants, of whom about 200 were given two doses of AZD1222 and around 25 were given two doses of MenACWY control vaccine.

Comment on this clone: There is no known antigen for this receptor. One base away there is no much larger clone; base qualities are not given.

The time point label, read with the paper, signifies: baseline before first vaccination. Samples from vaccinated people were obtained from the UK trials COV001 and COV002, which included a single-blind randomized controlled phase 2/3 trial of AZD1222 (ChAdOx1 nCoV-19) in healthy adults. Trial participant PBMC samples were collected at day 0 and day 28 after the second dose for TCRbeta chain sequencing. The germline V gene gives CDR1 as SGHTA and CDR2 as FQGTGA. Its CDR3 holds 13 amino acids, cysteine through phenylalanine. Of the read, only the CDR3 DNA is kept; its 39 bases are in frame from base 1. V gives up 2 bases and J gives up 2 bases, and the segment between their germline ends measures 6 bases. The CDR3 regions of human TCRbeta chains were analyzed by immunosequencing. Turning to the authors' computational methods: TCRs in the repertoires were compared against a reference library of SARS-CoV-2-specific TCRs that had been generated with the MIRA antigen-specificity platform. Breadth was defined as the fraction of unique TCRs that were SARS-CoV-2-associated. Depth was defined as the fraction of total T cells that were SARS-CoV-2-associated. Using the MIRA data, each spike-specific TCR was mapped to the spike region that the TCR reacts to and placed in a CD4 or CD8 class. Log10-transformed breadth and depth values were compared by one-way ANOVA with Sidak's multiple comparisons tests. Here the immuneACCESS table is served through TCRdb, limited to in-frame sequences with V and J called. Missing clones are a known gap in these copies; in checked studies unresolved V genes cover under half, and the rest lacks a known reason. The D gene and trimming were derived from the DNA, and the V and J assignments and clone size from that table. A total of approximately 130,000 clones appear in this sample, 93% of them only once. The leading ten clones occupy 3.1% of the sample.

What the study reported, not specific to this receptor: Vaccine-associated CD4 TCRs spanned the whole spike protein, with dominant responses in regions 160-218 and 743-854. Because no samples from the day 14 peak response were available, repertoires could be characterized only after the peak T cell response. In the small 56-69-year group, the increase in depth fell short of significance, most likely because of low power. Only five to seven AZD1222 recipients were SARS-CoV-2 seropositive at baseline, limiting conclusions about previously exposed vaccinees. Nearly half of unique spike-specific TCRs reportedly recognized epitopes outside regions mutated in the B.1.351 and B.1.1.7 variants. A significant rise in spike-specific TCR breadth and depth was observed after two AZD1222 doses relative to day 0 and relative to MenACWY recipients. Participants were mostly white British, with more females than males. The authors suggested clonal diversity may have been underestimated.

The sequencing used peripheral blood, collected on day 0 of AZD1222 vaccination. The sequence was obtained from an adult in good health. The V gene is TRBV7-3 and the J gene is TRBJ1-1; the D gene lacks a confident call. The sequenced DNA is TGTGCCAGCAGCTTAGCGGCTAACACTGAAGCTTTCTTT. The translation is CASSLAANTEAFF.